Following are 22 T cell receptor beta chains from one sample sequenced in a study of T cell repertoires in cytomegalovirus infection. These TCRs are of unknown antigen specificity. A single record per CDR3 protein comes from TCRdb applying MiXCR to the reads. Found here are about 770,000 distinct CDR3 sequences, roughly 29% of them singletons; the top ten hold around 13%. Sequencing used cultured CD8+ T cells from PBMCs, obtained from culture after CMV antigen stimulation. Receptors originate from a human donor in good health (CMV status not recorded). Some clones in this sample may be carry-over from other donors' samples.

The chain couples TRBV6-2 or TRBV6-3 to TRBJ1-6; 8 nucleotides agree with TRBD1. With V trimmed by 2 bases and J by 7 bases, 7 bases remained unmatched. The CDR3 runs 16 residues. Germline V gene data show CDR1 as MNHEY and CDR2 as SVGEGT. The CDR3 reads CASSYDGQGRNSPLHF. The CDR3 region has the DNA TGTGCCAGCAGTTACGACGGACAGGGAAGGAATTCACCCCTCCACTTT.

Many counts were recorded for this clonotype. The chain uses TRBV7-9 and TRBJ2-2, with D uncertain. The CDR3 covers 15 residues. Germline V CDR1 and CDR2: SEHNR, FQNEAQ (reference sequence). Trimming left V 6 bases short and J 0 bases short, with 11 bases between. Here the CDR3 reads CASRLSHANTGELFF. The CDR3 DNA follows: TGTGCCAGCAGGTTATCACATGCGAACACCGGGGAGCTGTTTTTT.

In this sample, this clonotype turned up a few times. The V and J genes are TRBV5-8 and TRBJ2-1; TRBD2 matches at 7 bases. Germline V CDR1 and CDR2: SGHTS, YDEGEE. This CDR3 is built from 11 residues. The V and J ends lost 7 bases and 6 bases, in that order; junction bases with no gene match: 1. The CDR3, as DNA: TGTGCCAGCCTAGCGGCCAATGAGCAGTTCTTC. Translated, it gives CASLAANEQFF.

This clonotype was observed a handful of times. This chain joins TRBV27 and TRBJ2-7; D might be TRBD1 (8 bases). V was pared by 6 bases and J by 5 bases, with 11 bases between. Germline CDR1 and CDR2: MNHEY and SMNVEV (reference sequence). The CDR3 consists of 12 residues. The CDR3 DNA reads as TGTGCCAGCAGACAGGGGGGGAACGAGCAGTACTTC. Its protein product is CASRQGGNEQYF.

This clonotype was observed at least ten times. The gene calls are TRBV20-1 and TRBJ1-5, with D possibly being TRBD1 (6 bases). The CDR3 spans 17 residues. Trimming removed 7 bases at V and 7 bases at J, with 29 bases between. Germline CDR1 and CDR2: DFQATT and SNEGSKA (reference sequence). CDR3 nucleotides: TGCAGTGTCCCTCTGGGGGCCCGACCCCGGTTCTGGCAGCCCCAGCATTTT. It translates to CSVPLGARPRFWQPQHF.

The sample holds many counts of this clonotype. The chain uses TRBV7-8 and TRBJ1-4; TRBD1 is a possible D gene (6 bases). CDR3 length: 17 amino acids. The V end lost 6 bases, the J end lost 3 bases, and 20 bases lay between the germline ends. In germline, CDR1 is SGHVS, CDR2 FQNEAQ. CDR3 region: CASRHIGTYRSNEKLFF. CDR3 nucleotides: TGTGCCAGCAGACATATAGGGACATACCGCTCTAATGAAAAACTGTTTTTT.

V usage is TRBV12-2 and J usage is TRBJ2-5; the table's TRBD1 call for D was not verified on the DNA. TRBV12-2 is flagged as a pseudogene. The CDR3 covers 15 residues. CDR3 coding DNA: TGTGCCAGCAGCTCGAGAGACCCTGGGGAAGAGACCCAGTACTTC. Amino acids: CASSSRDPGEETQYF.

The chain uses TRBV2 and TRBJ2-3, with 9 bases matching TRBD1. Germline CDR1 is SNHLY and CDR2 is FYNNEI. This CDR3 is 14 amino acids long. Trimming removed 9 bases from V and 2 bases from J; junction bases left unmatched: 6. CDR3 coding DNA: TGTGCCAGTTACAGGGGGCACATCACAGATACGCAGTATTTT. Translated: CASYRGHITDTQYF.

The CDR3: CSARAPGQGPYEQYF. CDR3 in DNA: TGCAGTGCTAGAGCCCCGGGACAGGGGCCCTACGAGCAGTACTTC. The rearrangement links TRBV20-1 to TRBJ2-7; 10 bases map to TRBD1. From germline, CDR1 is DFQATT and CDR2 SNEGSKA (reference sequence). The CDR3 covers 15 residues. V shed 1 base, J shed 2 bases, and the junction held 5 bases outside the gene matches.

This clonotype was seen only once. The chain employs TRBV18 and TRBJ2-7; 8 nucleotides line up with TRBD1. Germline V gene data show CDR1 as KGHSH and CDR2 as LQKENI. The CDR3 runs 18 residues. Losses at the gene ends were 2 bases for V and 2 bases for J; bases not matched to a gene: 14. The CDR3 spells CASSPGRIIGTGPYEQYV. The CDR3 nucleotides read TGTGCCAGCTCACCAGGTAGGATAATTGGGACAGGACCCTACGAGCAGTACGTC.

On this clonotype: The junction departs from the called germline gene at one end, perhaps through a read error. The CDR3 loop is CTSQRPNTEAFF. In DNA form, the CDR3 reads TGTACCAGCCAGAGACCGAACACTGAAGCTTTCTTT. The rearrangement uses TRBV6-1 and TRBJ1-1, with D uncertain. The CDR3 is 12 amino acids. CDR1 MNHNS and CDR2 SASEGT come from the germline V gene.

The CDR3 spells CASSEGLDYLGETQYF. CDR3 DNA sequence: TGTGCCAGCAGTGAAGGACTAGACTACCTCGGAGAGACCCAGTACTTC. The V gene is TRBV2, the J gene TRBJ2-5; D is possibly TRBD2 (6 bases). Germline loops: CDR1 SNHLY, CDR2 FYNNEI. There are 16 residues in the CDR3. Trimming left V 1 base short and J 4 bases short, with 16 bases between.

This clonotype was detected a few times. The genes are TRBV7-3 and TRBJ2-1, with 7 bases aligning to TRBD2. The V gene end was trimmed by 1 base and the J gene end by 0 bases; junction bases not matched to a gene: 9. The CDR3 loop spans 18 amino acids. Germline CDR1 is SGHTA and CDR2 is FQGTGA. CDR3 residues: CASSLMGGGPPSYNEQFF. The CDR3 DNA reads as TGTGCCAGCAGCTTAATGGGCGGGGGTCCCCCCTCCTACAATGAGCAGTTCTTC.

This sequence joins TRBV6-2 or TRBV6-3 and TRBJ1-1; D gene uncertain. CDR3 size: 14 residues. V was shortened by 6 bases and J by 6 bases, with 17 bases between the two germline ends. Per germline, CDR1 MNHEY and CDR2 SVGEGT. The CDR3 sequence: CASSYFGAYAEAFF. The CDR3 DNA is TGTGCCAGCAGCTATTTTGGCGCGTACGCTGAAGCTTTCTTT.

V and J are TRBV4-3 and TRBJ1-5; D is possibly TRBD1 (5 bases). The germline gives CDR1 LGHNA, CDR2 YSLEER. The CDR3 is made up of 15 amino acids. Between the trimmed V and J ends, which lost 0 bases and 4 bases, there was a span of 10 bases. DNA of the CDR3: TGCGCCAGCAGCCAAGATGGGGGGATAAATCAGCCCCAGCATTTT. Translation: CASSQDGGINQPQHF.

In this sample, this clonotype turned up a few times. The chain employs TRBV6-2 or TRBV6-3 and TRBJ2-7, with a possible D match to TRBD1 (5 bases). The length of the CDR3 is 14 residues. Looked up from germline, CDR1 is MNHEY and CDR2 is SVGEGT. Trimming took off 0 bases at V and 4 bases at J, with 10 bases between the two ends. CDR3 in amino acids: CASSYSRTIYEQYF. Here the CDR3 DNA reads TGTGCCAGCAGTTACTCGAGGACAATATACGAGCAGTACTTC.

This clonotype occurred a few times. The CDR3: CASSRAHQDPTRNYGYTF. Here the CDR3 DNA reads TGTGCCAGCAGTCGGGCCCATCAGGACCCAACGAGAAACTATGGCTACACCTTC. The chain has TRBV27 and TRBJ1-2; no definite D call. Trimming shortened V by 5 bases and J by 2 bases, and 24 bases separated the two germline ends. The germline gives CDR1 MNHEY, CDR2 SMNVEV (reference sequence). CDR3 size: 18 residues.

With respect to this clonotype: A read error may produce the germline difference seen at one junction end. The V and J genes are TRBV12-3 or TRBV12-4 and TRBJ1-1; D is unclear. This CDR3 contains 14 residues. The CDR3 reads CASSLAGRNTKAFF. The CDR3, as DNA: TGTGCCAGCAGTTTGGCAGGACGGAACACTAAAGCTTTCTTT.

The genes are TRBV7-9 and TRBJ1-2; no reliable D call. Germline values: CDR1 SEHNR, CDR2 FQNEAQ (reference sequence). V was cut by 2 bases and J by 8 bases, with 15 bases left in between. The CDR3 is 14 residues long. In nucleotides, the CDR3 is TGTGCCAGCAGCTTAAGTACAGCCGGGAGGGGCTACACCTTC. This codes for CASSLSTAGRGYTF.

CDR3 nucleotide sequence: TGTGCCAGCAGGCGACAGGGGGCGGTCTCCTACAATGAGCAGTTCTTC. It is translated as CASRRQGAVSYNEQFF. The chain has TRBV7-9 and TRBJ2-1; the match to TRBD1 covers 10 bases. The ends lost 6 bases at V and 0 bases at J; junction bases unmatched: 5. CDR1 and CDR2 from the germline V gene are SEHNR and FQNEAQ (reference sequence). This CDR3 comprises 16 residues.

This clonotype came up many times. The V and J genes are TRBV7-6 and TRBJ2-1; tentatively, D is TRBD1 or TRBD2 (6 bases each). This CDR3 contains 18 residues. Germline CDR1 reads SGHVS; CDR2 reads FNYEAQ. Trimming took 1 base from V and 3 from J, leaving 19 bases between them. CDR3: CASSLGLARGTLYNEQFF. The DNA of the CDR3 is TGTGCCAGCAGCTTAGGCCTAGCGAGGGGGACTCTCTACAATGAGCAGTTCTTC.

V usage is TRBV7-9 and J usage is TRBJ1-1, with D tentatively TRBD1 (6 bases). This CDR3 has 14 amino acids. CDR1 SEHNR and CDR2 FQNEAQ come from the germline V gene (reference sequence). The V and J ends lost 1 base and 4 bases respectively, with 10 bases between them. The CDR3 region is CASSLEQGFTEAFF. CDR3 coding DNA: TGTGCCAGCAGCTTAGAACAGGGTTTCACTGAAGCTTTCTTT. Filled out from reference TRBV7-9 and TRBJ1-1, the complete variable domain reads DTGVSQNPRHKITKRGQNVTFRCDPISEHNRLYWYRQTLGQGPEFLTYFQNEAQLEKSRLLSDRFSAERPKGSFSTLEIQRTEQGDSAMYLCASSLEQGFTEAFFGQGTRLTVV.